These T cell receptor beta chains were read from a single sample in a study of cytomegalovirus exposure and HLA in healthy donors. Profiling relied on immunoSEQ multiplex PCR, and the TCRdb table lists in-frame clones only, not all of them. The sample contains more than 85,000 clones, around 85% of which appear only once. The specimen was PBMCs. These receptors all stem from a young man in good health and CMV-seropositive. The CDR3 runs from the conserved cysteine through the conserved F or W. Each record gives: V gene, D gene, clone size, J gene, CDR3 protein, CDR3 DNA. D genes are given only for firm matches. Clone size, where shown, is once, few, many, or a class for clones that have expanded.

TRBV30	NA	NA	TRBJ1-1	CAWSVYGGLNTEAFF	TGTGCCTGGAGTGTATACGGGGGACTTAACACTGAAGCTTTCTTT
TRBV7-7	TRBD1	NA	TRBJ2-3	CASSPNPDRDRGGADTQYF	TGTGCCAGCAGCCCGAACCCGGACCGGGACAGGGGCGGTGCAGATACGCAGTATTTT
TRBV19	NA	once	TRBJ2-1	CASSNHRGTGYNEQFF	TGTGCCAGTAGCAACCACCGGGGGACTGGGTACAATGAGCAGTTCTTC
TRBV7-2	NA	once	TRBJ2-7	CASSWLPGHYYEQYF	TGTGCCAGCAGCTGGTTGCCGGGACATTATTACGAGCAGTACTTC
TRBV7-8	NA	NA	TRBJ2-7	CASSLVGAAGHYEQYF	TGTGCCAGCAGCTTAGTAGGTGCGGCGGGCCACTACGAGCAGTACTTC
TRBV15	NA	NA	TRBJ1-2	CATSRGPLGGYTF	TGTGCCACCAGCAGAGGCCCCCTAGGAGGCTACACCTTC
TRBV25-1	TRBD2	few	TRBJ2-1	CASSEFGGGADEQFF	TGTGCCAGCAGTGAATTCGGCGGGGGAGCCGATGAGCAGTTCTTC
TRBV14	NA	once	TRBJ1-4	CASSQIGKATNEKLFF	TGTGCCAGCAGCCAGATTGGCAAAGCAACTAATGAAAAACTGTTTTTT
TRBV5-6	NA	NA	TRBJ2-5	CASSLGMPETQYF	TGTGCCAGCAGCCTCGGGATGCCGGAGACCCAGTACTTC
TRBV27	NA	NA	TRBJ2-5	CASSLQGHTETQYF	TGTGCCAGCAGCCTCCAGGGTCATACGGAGACCCAGTACTTC
TRBV19	NA	NA	TRBJ1-1	CASRTRRTLGGNTEAFF	TGTGCCAGTAGGACCCGCCGGACCCTAGGGGGGAACACTGAAGCTTTCTTT
TRBV6-6	TRBD2	NA	TRBJ2-5	CASSYFGGAQEAQYF	TGTGCCAGCAGCTATTTCGGGGGGGCCCAAGAGGCCCAGTACTTC
TRBV10-3	NA	NA	TRBJ1-2	CAISDIGSMGRPSILYTF	TGTGCCATCAGTGATATAGGCTCGATGGGCAGGCCGTCTATTCTCTACACCTTC
TRBV5-8	TRBD1	NA	TRBJ2-7	CASSIIGQGAYEQYF	TGTGCCAGCAGCATTATAGGACAGGGGGCCTACGAGCAGTACTTC
TRBV7-2	NA	NA	TRBJ1-5	CASSLYNDQPQHF	TGTGCCAGCAGCTTATACAACGATCAGCCCCAGCATTTT
TRBV7-9	TRBD1	NA	TRBJ2-7	CASSLGGTGGEQYF	TGTGCCAGCAGCTTAGGGGGGACAGGGGGCGAGCAGTACTTC
TRBV4-3	TRBD2	NA	TRBJ2-1	CASSQDLSGGRGQFF	TGCGCCAGCAGCCAAGATCTTAGCGGGGGGAGGGGGCAGTTCTTC
TRBV10-3	NA	NA	TRBJ2-7	CAISEPGGTSSYEQYF	TGTGCCATCAGTGAGCCTGGCGGGACCAGCTCCTACGAGCAGTACTTC
TRBV7-9	TRBD1	NA	TRBJ2-7	CSSSSGQGVSYEQYF	TGTTCCAGCAGTTCTGGACAGGGGGTCTCCTACGAGCAGTACTTC
TRBV21-1	NA	NA	TRBJ1-2	CASSKGLRTLGYTF	TGTGCCAGCAGCAAGGGGCTACGGACACTAGGCTACACCTTC
TRBV11-2	TRBD1	NA	TRBJ2-2	CASSLDRTGNTGELFF	TGTGCCAGCAGCTTAGATAGGACAGGGAACACCGGGGAGCTGTTTTTT
TRBV7-9	TRBD1	NA	TRBJ2-7	CASSSEDRGNEQYF	TGTGCCAGCAGCTCCGAAGACAGGGGTAACGAGCAGTACTTC
TRBV30	TRBD1	NA	TRBJ2-2	CAWTSSRRQGAILSGELFF	TGTGCCTGGACCTCCTCACGCCGACAGGGGGCGATCCTGTCCGGGGAGCTGTTTTTT
TRBV6-5	NA	NA	TRBJ2-2	CASSFRTDGELFF	TGTGCCAGCAGTTTCCGGACAGACGGGGAGCTGTTTTTT
TRBV27	NA	NA	TRBJ1-1	CASRTHSNTEAFF	TGTGCCAGCAGGACACATTCGAACACTGAAGCTTTCTTT
TRBV5-1	TRBD1	NA	TRBJ1-3	CASSLDGQGAAGGNTIYF	TGCGCCAGCAGCTTGGACGGACAGGGGGCCGCGGGTGGAAACACCATATATTTT
TRBV6-1	TRBD1	few	TRBJ1-5	CASSEELGDRVGQPQHF	TGTGCCAGCAGTGAAGAGTTGGGCGACAGGGTGGGTCAGCCCCAGCATTTT
TRBV9	NA	many	TRBJ2-3	CASSPRGGGGDTQYF	TGTGCCAGCAGCCCCAGGGGTGGGGGCGGAGATACGCAGTATTTT
TRBV6-1	TRBD1	NA	TRBJ2-7	CASRWGTGPYEQYF	TGTGCCAGCAGGTGGGGGACAGGGCCCTACGAGCAGTACTTC
TRBV6-4	TRBD1	NA	TRBJ1-1	CASSEKTGDGNTEAFF	TGTGCCAGCAGTGAGAAGACAGGGGATGGGAACACTGAAGCTTTCTTT
TRBV2	TRBD1	NA	TRBJ2-3	CASSTDRGADTQYF	TGTGCCAGCTCAACGGACAGGGGCGCAGATACGCAGTATTTT
TRBV10-1	NA	NA	TRBJ2-3	CASNAATTDTQYF	TGCGCCAGCAACGCGGCCACCACAGATACGCAGTATTTT